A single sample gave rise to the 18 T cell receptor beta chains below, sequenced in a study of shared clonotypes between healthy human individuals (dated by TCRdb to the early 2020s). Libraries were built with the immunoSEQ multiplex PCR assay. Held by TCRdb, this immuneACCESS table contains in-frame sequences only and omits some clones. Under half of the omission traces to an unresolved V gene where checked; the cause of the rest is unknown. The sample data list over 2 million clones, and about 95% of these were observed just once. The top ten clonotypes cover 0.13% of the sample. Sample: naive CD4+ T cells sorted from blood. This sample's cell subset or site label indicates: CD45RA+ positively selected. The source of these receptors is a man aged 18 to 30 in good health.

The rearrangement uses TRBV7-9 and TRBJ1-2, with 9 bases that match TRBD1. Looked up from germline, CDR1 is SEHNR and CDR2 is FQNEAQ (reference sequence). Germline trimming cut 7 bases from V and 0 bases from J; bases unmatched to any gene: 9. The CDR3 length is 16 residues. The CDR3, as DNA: TGTGCCAGCACCTATGGACAGGGGCTAGCTAACTATGGCTACACCTTC. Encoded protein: CASTYGQGLANYGYTF.

Here the CDR3 reads CASSELATQYYEQYF. The CDR3 DNA is TGTGCCAGCAGTGAATTAGCCACCCAATACTACGAGCAGTACTTC. The rearrangement links TRBV6-1 to TRBJ2-7; D uncertain. This CDR3 contains 15 residues. V lost 2 bases and J 3 bases, leaving 14 bases between the germline ends. Germline CDR1 and CDR2: MNHNS and SASEGT.

CDR3 sequence (DNA): TGTGCCAGCAGTCTTCAAACTGGAGCCAATGAAAAACTGTTTTTT. Translating gives CASSLQTGANEKLFF. The rearrangement joins TRBV2 to TRBJ1-4; no clear D gene. V was shortened by 5 bases and J by 5 bases, with 15 bases between the two germline ends. The CDR3 is 15 residues long. Germline CDR1 reads SNHLY; CDR2 reads FYNNEI.

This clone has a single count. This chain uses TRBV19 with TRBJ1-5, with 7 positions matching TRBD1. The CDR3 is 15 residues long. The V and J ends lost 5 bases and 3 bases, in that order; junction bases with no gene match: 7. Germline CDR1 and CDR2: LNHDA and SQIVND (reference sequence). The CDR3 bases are TGTGCCAGTAGTCCTGGACAGGTTGACAATCAGCCCCAGCATTTT. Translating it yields CASSPGQVDNQPQHF. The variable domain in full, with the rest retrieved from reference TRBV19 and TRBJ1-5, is DGGITQSPKYLFRKEGQNVTLSCEQNLNHDAMYWYRQDPGQGLRLIYYSQIVNDFQKGDIAEGYSVSREKKESFPLTVTSAQKNPTAFYLCASSPGQVDNQPQHFGDGTRLSIL.

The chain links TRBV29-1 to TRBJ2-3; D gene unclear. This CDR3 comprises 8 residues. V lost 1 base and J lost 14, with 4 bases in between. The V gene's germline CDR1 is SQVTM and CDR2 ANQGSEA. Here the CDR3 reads CSVEGGYF. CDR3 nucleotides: TGCAGCGTTGAAGGGGGGTATTTT.

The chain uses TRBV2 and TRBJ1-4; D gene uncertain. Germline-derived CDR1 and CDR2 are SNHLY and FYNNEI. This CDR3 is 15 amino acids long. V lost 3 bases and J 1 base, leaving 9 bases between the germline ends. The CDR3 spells CASSDLDGTNEKLFF. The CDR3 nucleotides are TGTGCCAGCAGTGATTTAGATGGAACTAATGAAAAACTGTTTTTT.

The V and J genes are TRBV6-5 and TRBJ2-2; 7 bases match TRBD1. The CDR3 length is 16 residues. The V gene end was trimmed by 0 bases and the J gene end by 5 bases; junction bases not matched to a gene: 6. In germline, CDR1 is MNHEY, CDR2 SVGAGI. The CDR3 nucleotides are TGTGCCAGCAGTTACTCGGACAGGAGCCTGACCGGGGAGCTGTTTTTT. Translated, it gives CASSYSDRSLTGELFF.

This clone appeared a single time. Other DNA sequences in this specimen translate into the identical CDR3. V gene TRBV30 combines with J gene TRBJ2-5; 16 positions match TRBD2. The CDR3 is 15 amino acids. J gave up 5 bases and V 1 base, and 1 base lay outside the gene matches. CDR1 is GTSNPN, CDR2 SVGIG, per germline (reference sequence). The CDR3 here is CAWSEGLAGGETQYF. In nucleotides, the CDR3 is TGTGCCTGGAGTGAGGGACTAGCGGGAGGGGAGACCCAGTACTTC.

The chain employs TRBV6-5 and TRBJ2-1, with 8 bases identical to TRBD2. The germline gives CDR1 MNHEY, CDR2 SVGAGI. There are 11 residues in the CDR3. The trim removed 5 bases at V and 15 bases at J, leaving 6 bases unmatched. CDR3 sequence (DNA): TGTGCCAGCAGTGTTGGGCTAGCGGGGTTCTTC. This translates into CASSVGLAGFF.

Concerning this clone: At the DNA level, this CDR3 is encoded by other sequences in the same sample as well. CDR3 region: CASSLRERQDTQYF. The CDR3 region has the DNA TGCGCCAGTAGCCTGCGGGAGAGGCAAGATACGCAGTATTTT. The chain uses TRBV5-1 and TRBJ2-3; TRBD2 aligns across 7 bases. CDR3 length equals 14 residues. Germline CDR1 reads SGHRS; CDR2 reads YFSETQ. Trimming took 8 bases from V and 5 from J; bases not matched to a gene: 11.

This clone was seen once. The CDR3 sequence: CATSRDPGSNQPQHF. The CDR3 DNA sequence: TGTGCCACCAGCAGAGACCCGGGGAGCAATCAGCCCCAGCATTTT. This chain joins TRBV15 and TRBJ1-5; D is undetermined. Germline values: CDR1 LNHNV, CDR2 YYDKDF (reference sequence). This CDR3 has 15 residues. V lost 0 bases to trimming and J lost 1 base, with 7 bases between them.

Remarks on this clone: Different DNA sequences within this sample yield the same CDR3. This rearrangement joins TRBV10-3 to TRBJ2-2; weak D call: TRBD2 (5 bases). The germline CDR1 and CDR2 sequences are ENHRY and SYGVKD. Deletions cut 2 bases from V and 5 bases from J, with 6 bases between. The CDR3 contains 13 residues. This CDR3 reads CAISERGTGELFF. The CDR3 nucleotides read TGTGCCATCAGTGAGCGGGGAACCGGGGAGCTGTTTTTT.

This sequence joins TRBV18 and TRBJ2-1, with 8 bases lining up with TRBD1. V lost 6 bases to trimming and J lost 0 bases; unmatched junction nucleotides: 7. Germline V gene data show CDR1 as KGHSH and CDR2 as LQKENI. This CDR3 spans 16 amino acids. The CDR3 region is CASSRDDRGSYNEQFF. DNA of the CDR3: TGTGCCAGCTCTCGCGATGACAGGGGCTCCTACAATGAGCAGTTCTTC.

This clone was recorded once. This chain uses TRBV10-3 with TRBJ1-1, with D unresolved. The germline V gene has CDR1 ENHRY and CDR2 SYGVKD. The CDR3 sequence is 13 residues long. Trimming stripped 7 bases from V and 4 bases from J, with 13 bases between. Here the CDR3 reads CAIIGVKGTEAFF. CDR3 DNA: TGTGCCATCATCGGGGTTAAGGGCACTGAAGCTTTCTTT.

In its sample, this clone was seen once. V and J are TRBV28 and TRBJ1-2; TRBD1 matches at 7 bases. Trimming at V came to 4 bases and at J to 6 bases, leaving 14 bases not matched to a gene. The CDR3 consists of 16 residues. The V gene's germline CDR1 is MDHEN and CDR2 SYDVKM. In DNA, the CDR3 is TGTGCCAGCAGTTCGGGACAGCTAATACAGAGGGATGGCTACACCTTC. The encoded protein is CASSSGQLIQRDGYTF.

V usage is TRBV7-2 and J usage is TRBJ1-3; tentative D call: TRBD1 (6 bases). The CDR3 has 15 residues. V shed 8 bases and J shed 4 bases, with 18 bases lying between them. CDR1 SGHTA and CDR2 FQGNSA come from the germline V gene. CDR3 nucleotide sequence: TGTGCCAGCCGCTCTAGAGGGGGGGCGGGAAACACCATATATTTT. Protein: CASRSRGGAGNTIYF.

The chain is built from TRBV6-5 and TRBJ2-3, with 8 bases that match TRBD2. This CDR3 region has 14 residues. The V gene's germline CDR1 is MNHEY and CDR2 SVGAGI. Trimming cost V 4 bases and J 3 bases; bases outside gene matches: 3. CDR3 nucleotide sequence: TGTGCCAGCAGTTGGTCTAGCGGGACAGATACGCAGTATTTT. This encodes CASSWSSGTDTQYF.

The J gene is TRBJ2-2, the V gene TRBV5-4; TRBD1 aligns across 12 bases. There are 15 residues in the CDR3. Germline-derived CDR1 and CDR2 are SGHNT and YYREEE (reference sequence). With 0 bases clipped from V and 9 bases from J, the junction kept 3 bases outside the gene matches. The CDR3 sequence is CASSLEGQGAWELFF. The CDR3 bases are TGTGCCAGCAGCTTGGAGGGACAGGGGGCGTGGGAGCTGTTTTTT.